This T cell receptor (delta chain) was retrieved from a study of gammadelta T cells in human blood (dated by TCRdb to between 2020 and 2021). This clone is termed medium-sized (0.01 to 0.1%). Its antigen is currently not known. The record has no base qualities; no much larger clone is one base away. The same CDR3 arises from other DNA sequences in this sample as well. What the work shows at the level of the full study, not this receptor alone: According to the study, polyclonal expansion of innate gamma-delta T cells immediately after birth appeared to be driven by microbial exposure.

Libraries were constructed by RT-PCR. The data were produced on an Illumina MiSeq. TCRdb called clones anew from the public reads via CATT; matching DNA rows were later pooled. The sample table records some 1,900 delta-chain clones; around 3% of these occur just once. Of the sample, around 20% is held by the ten largest clones. The CDR3 sequence holds 17 residues, the cysteine and phenylalanine included. Only CDR3 DNA is held: 51 bases, read in frame from base 1. V is cut back by 0 bases and J by 2 bases, with 4 bases in the junction unmatched. Taken from the germline V gene, the CDR1 and CDR2 loops are GEAIGNYY and EKD.

This clonotype was obtained from a human fetus. The receptor chain draws on TRDV2 and TRDJ2; TRDD3 aligns with 11 central bases. Source material: Vgamma9Vdelta2 gamma-delta T cells from fetal blood. CDR3 reads: CACDTVAGGYLTAQLFF. Here is the DNA: TGTGCCTGTGACACCGTGGCTGGGGGATACTTGACAGCACAACTCTTCTTT.